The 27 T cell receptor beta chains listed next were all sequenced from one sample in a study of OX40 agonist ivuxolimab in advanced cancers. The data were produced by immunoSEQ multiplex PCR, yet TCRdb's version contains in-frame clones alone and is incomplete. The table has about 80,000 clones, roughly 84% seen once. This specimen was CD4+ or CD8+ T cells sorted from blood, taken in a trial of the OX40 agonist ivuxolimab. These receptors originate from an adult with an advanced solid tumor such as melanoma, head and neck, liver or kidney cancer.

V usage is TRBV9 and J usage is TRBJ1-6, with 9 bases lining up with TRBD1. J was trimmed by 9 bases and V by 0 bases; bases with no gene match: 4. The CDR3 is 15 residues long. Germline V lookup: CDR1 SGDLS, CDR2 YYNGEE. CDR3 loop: CASSVGTGDGSPLHF. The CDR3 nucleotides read TGTGCCAGCAGCGTAGGGACAGGGGATGGTTCACCCCTCCACTTT.

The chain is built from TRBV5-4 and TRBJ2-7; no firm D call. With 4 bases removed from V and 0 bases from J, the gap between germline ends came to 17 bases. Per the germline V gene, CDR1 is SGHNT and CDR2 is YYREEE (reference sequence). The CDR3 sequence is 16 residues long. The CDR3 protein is CASSRAGQESSYEQYF. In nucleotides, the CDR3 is TGTGCCAGCAGCCGGGCCGGGCAGGAGAGCTCCTACGAGCAGTACTTC.

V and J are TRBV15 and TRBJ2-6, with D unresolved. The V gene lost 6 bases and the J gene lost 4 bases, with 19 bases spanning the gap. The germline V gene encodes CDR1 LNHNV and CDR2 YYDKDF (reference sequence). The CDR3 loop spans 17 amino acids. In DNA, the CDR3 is TGTGCCACCAGTCCCGGGCTCCCCGGTTTAGGGGCCAACGTCCTGACTTTC. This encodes CATSPGLPGLGANVLTF.

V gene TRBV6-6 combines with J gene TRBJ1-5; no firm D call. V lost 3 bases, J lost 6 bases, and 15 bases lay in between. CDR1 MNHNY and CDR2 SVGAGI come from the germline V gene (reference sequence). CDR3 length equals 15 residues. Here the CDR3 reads CASSYNPPLGQPQHF. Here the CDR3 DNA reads TGTGCCAGCAGTTATAACCCGCCCCTTGGTCAGCCCCAGCATTTT.

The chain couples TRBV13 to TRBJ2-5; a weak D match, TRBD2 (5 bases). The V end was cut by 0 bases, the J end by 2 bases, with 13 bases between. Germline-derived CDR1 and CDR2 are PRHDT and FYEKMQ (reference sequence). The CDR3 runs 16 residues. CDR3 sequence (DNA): TGTGCCAGCAGCTTAGGCCTAGGTTCGGGACAAGAGACCCAGTACTTC. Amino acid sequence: CASSLGLGSGQETQYF.

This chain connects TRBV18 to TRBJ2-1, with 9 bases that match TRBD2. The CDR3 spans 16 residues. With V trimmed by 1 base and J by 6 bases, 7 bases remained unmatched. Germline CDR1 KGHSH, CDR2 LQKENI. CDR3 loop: CASSPQGTSRTNEQFF. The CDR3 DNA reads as TGTGCCAGCTCACCACAAGGGACTAGCAGAACCAATGAGCAGTTCTTC. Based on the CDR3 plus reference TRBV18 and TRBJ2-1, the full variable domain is NAGVMQNPRHLVRRRGQEARLRCSPMKGHSHVYWYRQLPEEGLKFMVYLQKENIIDESGMPKERFSAEFPKEGPSILRIQQVVRGDSAAYFCASSPQGTSRTNEQFFGPGTRLTVL.

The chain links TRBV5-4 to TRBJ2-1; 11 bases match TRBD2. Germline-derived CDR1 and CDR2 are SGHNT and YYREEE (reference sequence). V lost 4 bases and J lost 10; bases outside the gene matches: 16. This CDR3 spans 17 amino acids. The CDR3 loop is CASSPGRRGTSGGEQFF. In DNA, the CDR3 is TGTGCCAGCAGCCCCGGCCGCAGGGGGACTAGCGGCGGCGAGCAGTTCTTC.

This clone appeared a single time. The CDR3 DNA reads TGTGCCAGCAGCGCGACGGGACAAGAGACCCAGTACTTC. Amino acids: CASSATGQETQYF. The chain is built from TRBV7-3 and TRBJ2-5; D is perhaps TRBD2 (5 bases). V was pared by 5 bases and J by 2 bases, with 9 bases between. CDR1 is SGHTA and CDR2 is FQGTGA in the germline V gene. The CDR3 consists of 13 residues.

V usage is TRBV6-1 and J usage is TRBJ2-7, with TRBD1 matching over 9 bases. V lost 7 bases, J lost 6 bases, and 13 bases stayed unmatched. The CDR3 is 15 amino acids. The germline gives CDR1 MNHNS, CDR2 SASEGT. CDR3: CASNHPGQGPLEQYF. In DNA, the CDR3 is TGTGCCAGCAACCACCCGGGACAGGGACCACTCGAGCAGTACTTC.

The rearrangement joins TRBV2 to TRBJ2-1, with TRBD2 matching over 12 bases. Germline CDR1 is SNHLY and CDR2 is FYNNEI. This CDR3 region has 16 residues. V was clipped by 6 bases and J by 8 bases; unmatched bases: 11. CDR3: CASSRDTSGRTDEQFF. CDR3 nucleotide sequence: TGTGCCAGCAGCCGAGATACTAGCGGGAGGACGGATGAGCAGTTCTTC.

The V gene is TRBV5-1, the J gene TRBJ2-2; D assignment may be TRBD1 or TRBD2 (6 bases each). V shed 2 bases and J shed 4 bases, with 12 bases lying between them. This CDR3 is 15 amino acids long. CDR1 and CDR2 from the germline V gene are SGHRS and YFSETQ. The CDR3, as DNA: TGCGCCAGCAGCTTTCCGGGGGCGACCACCGGGGAGCTGTTTTTT. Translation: CASSFPGATTGELFF.

This CDR3 reads CASSLKAGANVLTF. For the CDR3, the DNA is TGTGCCAGCAGCTTAAAGGCTGGGGCCAACGTCCTGACTTTC. The V call is TRBV7-2, the J call TRBJ2-6; D uncertain. Germline loops: CDR1 SGHTA, CDR2 FQGNSA. V lost 2 bases to trimming and J lost 2 bases, with 4 bases between them. This CDR3 has 14 amino acids.

In DNA, the CDR3 is TGTGCCAGCAGCTTGGACAACGGGTATTACTATGGCTACACCTTC. Protein product: CASSLDNGYYYGYTF. The chain employs TRBV5-6 and TRBJ1-2, with D unresolved. The CDR3 has 15 residues. Germline V lookup: CDR1 SGHDT, CDR2 YYEEEE. V was pared by 0 bases and J by 3 bases, with 12 bases between.

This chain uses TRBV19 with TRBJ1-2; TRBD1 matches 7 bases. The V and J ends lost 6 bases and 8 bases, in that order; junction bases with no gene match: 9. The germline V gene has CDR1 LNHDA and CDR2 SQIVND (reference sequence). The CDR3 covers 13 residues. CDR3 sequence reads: CASSPLDRDGYTF. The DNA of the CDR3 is TGTGCCAGTAGCCCCCTCGACAGGGACGGCTACACCTTC.

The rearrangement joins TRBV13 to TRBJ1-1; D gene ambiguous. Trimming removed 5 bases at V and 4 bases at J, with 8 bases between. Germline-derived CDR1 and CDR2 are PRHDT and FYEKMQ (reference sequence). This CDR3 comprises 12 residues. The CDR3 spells CASSPAGTEAFF. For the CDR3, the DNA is TGTGCCAGCAGCCCGGCCGGCACTGAAGCTTTCTTT.

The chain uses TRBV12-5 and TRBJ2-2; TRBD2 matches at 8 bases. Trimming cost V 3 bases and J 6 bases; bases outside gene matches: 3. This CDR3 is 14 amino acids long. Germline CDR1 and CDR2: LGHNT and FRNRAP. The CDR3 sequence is CASGLSGSPGELFF. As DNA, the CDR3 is TGTGCTAGTGGTTTAAGCGGGAGCCCCGGGGAGCTGTTTTTT.

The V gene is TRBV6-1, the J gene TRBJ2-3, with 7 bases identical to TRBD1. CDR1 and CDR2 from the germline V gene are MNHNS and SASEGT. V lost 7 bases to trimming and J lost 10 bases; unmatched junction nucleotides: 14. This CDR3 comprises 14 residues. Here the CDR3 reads CASIRDSGEGAQYF. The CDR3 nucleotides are TGTGCCAGCATTAGGGACAGCGGAGAAGGTGCGCAGTATTTT.

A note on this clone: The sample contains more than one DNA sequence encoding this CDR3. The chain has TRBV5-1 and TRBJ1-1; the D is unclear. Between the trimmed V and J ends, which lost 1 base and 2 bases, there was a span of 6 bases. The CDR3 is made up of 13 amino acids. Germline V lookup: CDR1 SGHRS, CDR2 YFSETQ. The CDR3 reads CASSLQGNTEAFF. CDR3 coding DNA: TGCGCCAGCAGCTTGCAAGGAAACACTGAAGCTTTCTTT. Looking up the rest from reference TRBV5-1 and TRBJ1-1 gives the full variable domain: KAGVTQTPRYLIKTRGQQVTLSCSPISGHRSVSWYQQTPGQGLQFLFEYFSETQRNKGNFPGRFSGRQFSNSRSEMNVSTLELGDSALYLCASSLQGNTEAFFGQGTRLTVV.

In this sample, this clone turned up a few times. The CDR3 region has the DNA TGTGCCAGCAGTCTTGATCTAGCGGGAGTAGGGGAGACCCAGTACTTC. Its translation: CASSLDLAGVGETQYF. This chain uses TRBV28 with TRBJ2-5, with 10 positions matching TRBD2. Germline CDR1 and CDR2: MDHEN and SYDVKM. This CDR3 has 16 amino acids. J lost 5 bases, V lost 5 bases, and 11 bases had no gene match.

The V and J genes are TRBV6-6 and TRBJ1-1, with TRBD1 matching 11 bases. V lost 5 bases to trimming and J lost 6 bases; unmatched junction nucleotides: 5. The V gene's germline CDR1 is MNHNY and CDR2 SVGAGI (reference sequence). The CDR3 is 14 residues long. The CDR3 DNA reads TGTGCCAGCAGTACACCGGGACAGGGGGCTGAAGCTTTCTTT. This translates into CASSTPGQGAEAFF.

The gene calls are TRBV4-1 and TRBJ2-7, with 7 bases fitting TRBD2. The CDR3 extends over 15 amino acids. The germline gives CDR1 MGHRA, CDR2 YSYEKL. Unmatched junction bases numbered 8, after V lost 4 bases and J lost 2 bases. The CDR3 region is CASSRREASAYEQYF. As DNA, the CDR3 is TGCGCCAGCAGCCGCCGGGAGGCGAGTGCCTACGAGCAGTACTTC.

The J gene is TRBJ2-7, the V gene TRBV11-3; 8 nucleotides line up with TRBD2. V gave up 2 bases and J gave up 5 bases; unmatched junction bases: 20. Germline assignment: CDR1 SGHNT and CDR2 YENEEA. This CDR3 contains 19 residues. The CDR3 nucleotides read TGTGCCAGCAGCTTAACCGCTTTGGGGAGCGCACTGCGGGGGGACGAGCAGTACTTC. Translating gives CASSLTALGSALRGDEQYF.

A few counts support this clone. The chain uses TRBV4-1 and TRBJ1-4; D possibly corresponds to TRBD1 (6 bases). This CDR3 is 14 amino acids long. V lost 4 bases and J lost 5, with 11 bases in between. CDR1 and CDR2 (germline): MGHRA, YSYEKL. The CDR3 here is CASSRPDRNEKLFF. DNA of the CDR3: TGCGCCAGCAGCCGCCCAGACAGGAATGAAAAACTGTTTTTT.

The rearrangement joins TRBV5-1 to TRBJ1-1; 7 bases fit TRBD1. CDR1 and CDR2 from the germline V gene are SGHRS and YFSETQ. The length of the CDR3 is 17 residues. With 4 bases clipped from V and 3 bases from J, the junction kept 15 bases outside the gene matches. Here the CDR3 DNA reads TGCGCCAGCAGCCCACAGACAGGGCCGAGATGGGACACTGAAGCTTTCTTT. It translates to CASSPQTGPRWDTEAFF.

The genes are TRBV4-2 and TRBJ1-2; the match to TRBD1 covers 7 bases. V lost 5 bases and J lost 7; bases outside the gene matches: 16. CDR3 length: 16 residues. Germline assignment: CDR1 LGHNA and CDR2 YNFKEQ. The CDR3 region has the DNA TGTGCCAGCAGCTTGGGGGTGGGACAGAGAGCTTCTGGCTACACCTTC. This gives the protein CASSLGVGQRASGYTF.

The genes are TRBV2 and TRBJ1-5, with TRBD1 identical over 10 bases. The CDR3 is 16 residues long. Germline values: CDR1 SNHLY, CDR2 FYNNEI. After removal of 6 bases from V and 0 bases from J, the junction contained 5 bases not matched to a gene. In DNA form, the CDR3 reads TGTGCCAGCAGCCCCAGGACAGGGGGTAGCAATCAGCCCCAGCATTTT. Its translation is CASSPRTGGSNQPQHF.

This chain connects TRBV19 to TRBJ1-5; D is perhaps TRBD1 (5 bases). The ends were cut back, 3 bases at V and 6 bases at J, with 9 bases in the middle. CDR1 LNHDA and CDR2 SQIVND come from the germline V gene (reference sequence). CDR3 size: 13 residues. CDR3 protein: CASSISGAQPQHF. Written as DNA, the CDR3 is TGTGCCAGTAGTATCTCCGGGGCTCAGCCCCAGCATTTT.